This entry is about one T cell receptor beta chain. What antigen it recognizes has not been identified. Base qualities are not provided; no much larger clone lies one nucleotide away. The immunoSEQ Assay, a bias-controlled multiplex PCR, was used to amplify TCRbeta CDR3 regions from genomic DNA. In the source study's methods: Within the assay, amplification of reference gene primers was used to estimate how many nucleated cells each sample contained. To quantify the absolute abundance of each unique TCRbeta CDR3 rearrangement, sequence reads were collapsed and filtered. For each sample, productive Simpson clonality was calculated as the square root of Simpson's diversity index over productive rearrangements. TCRdb limited this immuneACCESS table to in-frame rearrangements with V and J called. A share of clones is missing; checked studies link under half to unresolved V genes, and the rest is unexplained. The D gene and trimming were derived from the DNA, and the V and J assignments and clone size from that table. Within this sample are almost 200,000 clones, with approximately 80% of them counted one time only. In total, the top ten clones hold 0.95% of the sample.

This sample stems from a study of blood T cell repertoires in COVID-19 (dated by TCRdb to about 2020). Concerning the study at large: Samples covering the acute and convalescent phases of COVID-19 were provided by collaborators in the United States, Italy and Spain. HLA class I and class II types, where available, came from metadata supplied by the sample provider rather than from assay-based typing. The dataset comprised deeply sampled blood TCRbeta repertoires from subjects exposed to, actively infected with, or recovered from COVID-19. A de-identified subject ID, COVID-19 status, age in years and sex were almost always included in the sample metadata. The samples were drawn from the first 160 participants of the ongoing ImmuneRACE study and from 1,254 subjects provided by 6 global collaborators. The repertoires were released in a freely available public database meant as a resource for research on the immune response to SARS-CoV-2. The material from the prospective study consisted of cDNA or gDNA derived from T cells, B-cell-depleted T cells, or PBMCs. General conclusions and limits of the study: How much clinical and demographic metadata was included differed by source and by participant, and the metadata was provided uncurated.

At one collaborating source in Seattle, patients were enrolled during active infection and were followed longitudinally through the course of disease. Each collaborating institution followed its own protocols to collect whole blood in K2EDTA tubes. For TCRbeta analysis, collaborators shipped samples as frozen whole blood, isolated PBMCs, or DNA extracted from either of those sample types. Its CDR3 holds 12 amino acids, cysteine through phenylalanine. The entry retains the CDR3 DNA only, 36 bases that are in frame from base 1. V gives up 3 bases and J gives up 3 bases, and the segment between their germline ends measures 6 bases. For CDR1 and CDR2, the germline V gene lists MDHEN and SYDVKM.

The specimen sequenced was peripheral blood. The origin of this receptor is a man between 60 and 75 years old with COVID-19, enrolled during active disease. The rearranged segments are TRBV28 and TRBJ2-7, with the identity of the D gene unclear. The DNA reads as follows: TGTGCCAGCAGTTTTGGCAGCTACGAGCAGTACTTC. This sequence encodes CASSFGSYEQYF.